A single sample gave rise to the 31 T cell receptor beta chains below, sequenced in a study of T cell repertoires in cytomegalovirus infection. Their cognate antigens are unknown. Each CDR3 protein gets one entry after TCRdb re-called the reads with MiXCR. This sample has more than 110,000 distinct CDR3 sequences, with over 25% found just once. The sample in question was CD8+ T cells from cultured PBMCs, obtained from culture after CMV antigen stimulation. These receptors were taken from a human donor in good health (CMV status not recorded). Some clones in this sample may be carry-over from other donors' samples.

The chain joins TRBV4-1 to TRBJ1-2; tentatively, D is TRBD1 (5 bases). V was pared by 1 base and J by 8 bases, with 14 bases between. This CDR3 is 14 amino acids long. From germline, CDR1 is MGHRA and CDR2 YSYEKL. The CDR3 sequence: CASSQGVIGGGYTF. Here the CDR3 DNA reads TGCGCCAGCAGCCAAGGAGTGATTGGGGGGGGCTACACCTTC.

The sample holds a few counts of this clonotype. The chain has TRBV11-1 and TRBJ2-1; possible D gene TRBD1, 5 bases. Between the trimmed V and J ends, which lost 1 base and 7 bases, there was a span of 14 bases. The CDR3 totals 15 residues. CDR1 is SGHAT and CDR2 is FQDESV in the germline V gene (reference sequence). For the CDR3, the DNA is TGTGCCAGCAGCTTAGTGGCAGGGATAGGGAATGAGCAGTTCTTC. It codes for CASSLVAGIGNEQFF.

The chain employs TRBV7-8 and TRBJ2-2; TRBD1 is a possible D gene (5 bases). This CDR3 has 16 amino acids. In germline, CDR1 is SGHVS, CDR2 FQNEAQ. V was pared by 4 bases and J by 1 base, with 13 bases between. In nucleotides, the CDR3 is TGTGCCAGCAGCTATACAGGAAATCAGAACACCGGGGAGCTGTTTTTT. The encoded protein is CASSYTGNQNTGELFF.

This clonotype was recorded many times. The J gene is TRBJ1-4, the V gene TRBV5-8; no clear D. Trimming took off 4 bases at V and 0 bases at J, with 10 bases between the two ends. Germline-derived CDR1 and CDR2 are SGHTS and YDEGEE. The CDR3 contains 15 residues. CDR3 nucleotides: TGTGCCAGCAGCCTCAGATTAGCAACTAATGAAAAACTGTTTTTT. This translates into CASSLRLATNEKLFF.

This clonotype was recorded a few times. V gene TRBV6-5 combines with J gene TRBJ2-7; maybe TRBD1 (6 bases). V lost 5 bases and J 3 bases, leaving 11 bases between the germline ends. This CDR3 comprises 13 residues. The germline V gene encodes CDR1 MNHEY and CDR2 SVGAGI. The CDR3 DNA reads TGTGCCAGCAGTCCCTCAGGGGTCTACGAGCAGTACTTC. This sequence encodes CASSPSGVYEQYF.

The J gene is TRBJ2-5, the V gene TRBV12-3 or TRBV12-4, with D possibly matching TRBD2 (5 bases). Deletions cut 2 bases from V and 5 bases from J, with 12 bases between. This CDR3 region has 14 residues. The CDR3 nucleotides read TGTGCCAGCAGTTTATATGGAGGCGGTGAGACCCAGTACTTC. This codes for CASSLYGGGETQYF.

This clonotype was detected ten times or more. This rearrangement joins TRBV5-1 to TRBJ2-5; D tentatively fits TRBD1 or TRBD2 (6 bases each). This CDR3 contains 17 residues. Deletions cut 3 bases from V and 7 bases from J, with 25 bases between. From germline, CDR1 is SGHRS and CDR2 YFSETQ. As DNA, the CDR3 is TGCGCCAGCAGCTGGGAGGCGGCGGGGACACCCTTAGGGACCCAGTACTTC. Its protein is CASSWEAAGTPLGTQYF.

This rearrangement joins TRBV12-3 or TRBV12-4 to TRBJ1-5; 7 nucleotides agree with TRBD1. Trimming took 2 bases from V and 6 from J; bases not matched to a gene: 10. The CDR3 totals 16 residues. The CDR3 sequence is CASSLKEGAVGQPQHF. CDR3 DNA: TGTGCCAGCAGTTTAAAGGAGGGGGCGGTCGGTCAGCCCCAGCATTTT.

The gene calls are TRBV12-3 or TRBV12-4 and TRBJ2-1, with D hard to call. The CDR3 has 14 residues. Trimming stripped 2 bases from V and 0 bases from J, with 5 bases between. CDR3 protein: CASSLLSSYNEQFF. CDR3 DNA sequence: TGTGCCAGCAGTTTACTTAGCTCCTACAATGAGCAGTTCTTC.

The chain couples TRBV2 to TRBJ2-4, with 10 nucleotides matching TRBD2. Germline V lookup: CDR1 SNHLY, CDR2 FYNNEI. V shed 6 bases, J shed 1 base, and the junction held 3 bases outside the gene matches. The CDR3 runs 15 residues. CDR3 region: CASRAGGGAKNIQYF. Here the CDR3 DNA reads TGTGCCAGCAGAGCGGGGGGGGGGGCCAAAAACATTCAGTACTTC.

The chain combines TRBV27 with TRBJ2-3, with D unresolved. CDR1 and CDR2 from the germline V gene are MNHEY and SMNVEV (reference sequence). The CDR3 loop spans 14 amino acids. V shed 6 bases and J shed 2 bases, with 12 bases lying between them. The CDR3 region has the DNA TGTGCCAGCAGCCCCGCCGGAGACACAGATACGCAGTATTTT. Its protein is CASSPAGDTDTQYF.

CDR3 bases: TGTGCCAGCAGCCAAGGGGGGGCAGGGCAGAACATTCAGTACTTC. Amino acid sequence: CASSQGGAGQNIQYF. The V gene is TRBV3-1, the J gene TRBJ2-4, with D possibly called TRBD1 or TRBD2 (6 bases each). The CDR3 contains 15 residues. The germline V gene encodes CDR1 LGHDT and CDR2 YNNKEL (reference sequence). Deletions cut 1 base from V and 7 bases from J, with 14 bases between.

The chain carries TRBV27 and TRBJ1-5; possible D gene TRBD1, 5 bases. V lost 4 bases and J 2 bases, leaving 12 bases between the germline ends. The CDR3 consists of 15 residues. Germline CDR1 is MNHEY and CDR2 is SMNVEV (reference sequence). The CDR3 here is CASSSAQGGNQPQHF. The DNA for the CDR3 is TGTGCCAGCAGTTCGGCGCAGGGTGGCAATCAGCCCCAGCATTTT.

In nucleotides, the CDR3 is TGTGCCAGCAGCTCAAGCCGTGGTTCTAATGAAAAACTGTTTTTT. It translates to CASSSSRGSNEKLFF. V usage is TRBV7-8 and J usage is TRBJ1-4; D gene ambiguous. The CDR3 covers 15 residues. Trimming removed 4 bases at V and 3 bases at J, with 12 bases between. Germline V gives CDR1 SGHVS, CDR2 FQNEAQ.

The chain combines TRBV6-5 with TRBJ2-1; the D call may be TRBD1 or TRBD2 (5 bases each). V was clipped by 0 bases and J by 4 bases, with 7 bases between them. The CDR3 is 14 residues long. Per germline, CDR1 MNHEY and CDR2 SVGAGI. CDR3 coding DNA: TGTGCCAGCAGTTACTCGGGGGTTTACAATGAGCAGTTCTTC. Protein sequence: CASSYSGVYNEQFF.

This chain connects TRBV5-5 to TRBJ2-7; the match to TRBD1 covers 8 bases. CDR1 and CDR2 from the germline V gene are SGHKS and YYEKEE (reference sequence). After removal of 4 bases from V and 2 bases from J, the junction contained 8 bases not matched to a gene. The CDR3 length is 15 residues. This CDR3 is CASSTGQGTTYEQYF. As DNA, the CDR3 is TGTGCCAGCAGCACCGGACAGGGAACCACCTACGAGCAGTACTTC.

The V and J genes are TRBV19 and TRBJ2-1; 9 bases align to TRBD2. The germline V gene encodes CDR1 LNHDA and CDR2 SQIVND (reference sequence). With V trimmed by 5 bases and J by 4 bases, 9 bases remained unmatched. This CDR3 is 16 amino acids long. The CDR3 bases are TGTGCCAGTAGTTGGTCCCTAGCGGGGAATTACAATGAGCAGTTCTTC. Protein sequence: CASSWSLAGNYNEQFF.

This chain's CDR3 is CASSYRDRSNYGYTF. The CDR3 DNA follows: TGTGCCAGCAGTTATCGGGACCGCTCTAACTATGGCTACACCTTC. The rearrangement links TRBV6-8 to TRBJ1-2; D is possibly TRBD1 (5 bases). The V gene's germline CDR1 is MNHGY and CDR2 SAAAGT. The V gene lost 3 bases and the J gene lost 0 bases, with 11 bases spanning the gap. The CDR3 spans 15 residues.

This clonotype was recorded a few times. The rearrangement joins TRBV20-1 to TRBJ1-6; D is ambiguous. The germline gives CDR1 DFQATT, CDR2 SNEGSKA (reference sequence). V was cut by 1 base and J by 8 bases, with 15 bases left in between. This CDR3 region has 15 residues. CDR3 residues: CSARGGSEFDSPLHF. The CDR3 bases are TGCAGTGCTAGAGGAGGTTCGGAGTTCGATTCACCCCTCCACTTT.

This clonotype has more than one count but fewer than ten. V gene TRBV27 combines with J gene TRBJ2-4; maybe TRBD2 (5 bases). Germline lookup yields CDR1 MNHEY and CDR2 SMNVEV (reference sequence). CDR3 length equals 15 residues. Between the trimmed V and J ends, which lost 8 bases and 4 bases, there was a span of 18 bases. Here the CDR3 reads CASSLDWGAKNIQYF. The CDR3 DNA is TGTGCCAGCTCCCTCGACTGGGGAGCTAAAAACATTCAGTACTTC.

As DNA, the CDR3 is TGTGCCAGCAGCCCGGGTCCCTCCCAAGAGACCCAGTACTTC. It translates to CASSPGPSQETQYF. V and J are TRBV6-6 and TRBJ2-5; no reliable D call. CDR3 length: 14 residues. V was pared by 6 bases and J by 1 base, with 12 bases between. Germline V gene data show CDR1 as MNHNY and CDR2 as SVGAGI (reference sequence).

The genes are TRBV7-4 and TRBJ1-2, with 7 positions matching TRBD1. This CDR3 has 17 amino acids. The germline gives CDR1 SGHVT, CDR2 SQSDAQ. Trimming cost V 5 bases and J 0 bases; bases outside gene matches: 12. The CDR3 nucleotides read TGTGCCAGCAGCCACCCGAGGCTGGGACAGTCTAACTATGGCTACACCTTC. Protein: CASSHPRLGQSNYGYTF.

The chain links TRBV28 to TRBJ2-1; 8 bases align to TRBD2. Germline V gives CDR1 MDHEN, CDR2 SYDVKM. This CDR3 region has 16 residues. Trimming took 3 bases from V and 2 from J; bases not matched to a gene: 6. CDR3 region: CASSFPSGGPYNEQFF. The CDR3 DNA follows: TGTGCCAGCAGTTTCCCCAGCGGGGGCCCCTACAATGAGCAGTTCTTC. Complete variable domain (other parts from reference TRBV28 and TRBJ2-1): DVKVTQSSRYLVKRTGEKVFLECVQDMDHENMFWYRQDPGLGLRLIYFSYDVKMKEKGDIPEGYSVSREKKERFSLILESASTNQTSMYLCASSFPSGGPYNEQFFGPGTRLTVL.

This clonotype was seen ten or more times. The rearrangement links TRBV27 to TRBJ2-5; D unclear. The CDR3 extends over 13 amino acids. Germline V lookup: CDR1 MNHEY, CDR2 SMNVEV (reference sequence). V was pared by 5 bases and J by 1 base, with 8 bases between. The chain's CDR3 is CASSQAAQETQYF. The DNA for the CDR3 is TGTGCCAGCAGTCAAGCAGCCCAAGAGACCCAGTACTTC.

This clonotype was counted only a few times. The chain combines TRBV7-4 with TRBJ1-6; unclear D gene. The CDR3 spans 15 residues. Germline V gene sequence: CDR1 SGHVT, CDR2 SQSDAQ. Deletions cut 1 base from V and 3 bases from J, with 7 bases between. In nucleotides, the CDR3 is TGTGCCAGCAGCTTAGGGGGTCTCTATAATTCACCCCTCCACTTT. Translating gives CASSLGGLYNSPLHF.

The chain has TRBV9 and TRBJ2-5; 8 bases agree with TRBD2. Unmatched junction bases numbered 10, after V lost 4 bases and J lost 5 bases. The germline V gene encodes CDR1 SGDLS and CDR2 YYNGEE. The CDR3 is 15 amino acids. The CDR3 bases are TGTGCCAGCAGCTTGACTAGCGTCGGATTGGAGACCCAGTACTTC. Its translation is CASSLTSVGLETQYF.

V and J are TRBV27 and TRBJ1-5; D call uncertain. Germline values: CDR1 MNHEY, CDR2 SMNVEV (reference sequence). V was cut by 7 bases and J by 1 base, with 8 bases left in between. The CDR3 spans 13 residues. DNA for the CDR3: TGTGCCAGCATGGTACAGAGCAATCAGCCCCAGCATTTT. It encodes CASMVQSNQPQHF.

This clonotype appeared a few times. The J gene is TRBJ2-1, the V gene TRBV11-2; D is possibly TRBD2 (5 bases). Germline V gene data show CDR1 as SGHAT and CDR2 as FQNNGV. The ends were cut back, 5 bases at V and 0 bases at J, with 17 bases in the middle. The length of the CDR3 is 17 residues. The CDR3 coding sequence is TGTGCCAGCAGCAGGCCCGGGGAGATTAGCTCCTACAATGAGCAGTTCTTC. Amino acid sequence: CASSRPGEISSYNEQFF.

This clonotype was observed a handful of times. This sequence joins TRBV6-1 and TRBJ1-5; D gene ambiguous. The CDR3 length is 15 residues. The V gene lost 5 bases and the J gene lost 4 bases, with 15 bases spanning the gap. CDR1 and CDR2 from the germline V gene are MNHNS and SASEGT. CDR3 residues: CASSYGEDFNQPQHF. CDR3 coding DNA: TGTGCCAGCAGTTATGGCGAAGATTTTAATCAGCCCCAGCATTTT.

This clonotype has only a few counts. The rearrangement joins TRBV27 to TRBJ2-5, with D perhaps matching TRBD1 (5 bases). This CDR3 is built from 15 residues. Germline assignment: CDR1 MNHEY and CDR2 SMNVEV (reference sequence). V was trimmed by 5 bases and J by 5 bases, leaving 18 bases between them. The CDR3 DNA is TGTGCCAGCAGTCCCGAGGTGGCAGGGTGGGAGACCCAGTACTTC. Amino acids: CASSPEVAGWETQYF.

V usage is TRBV12-3 or TRBV12-4 and J usage is TRBJ2-1, with D possibly matching TRBD2 (6 bases). V gave up 4 bases and J gave up 4 bases, with 14 bases separating them. This CDR3 contains 15 residues. The CDR3 here is CASSSPGGPYNEQFF. In DNA, the CDR3 is TGTGCCAGCAGTTCTCCCGGGGGACCTTACAATGAGCAGTTCTTC.